There are many counts of the clone carrying this TCR beta chain. This sample was included in a study of blood T cell repertoires in COVID-19. For the study at large: Whether acute or convalescent, the COVID-19 samples came from the United States, Italy and Spain. From T cells, B-cell-depleted T cells, or PBMCs came the material, which was cDNA or gDNA.

CDR3 length: 15 amino acids. The germline V gene has CDR1 SGHRS and CDR2 YFSETQ. Trimming removed 4 bases from V and 8 bases from J; junction bases left unmatched: 14. In the authors' workflow: From reference gene primer amplification, estimates of nucleated cell counts were derived. The assay was immunoSEQ multiplex PCR, and TCRdb's table has in-frame clones only and misses some. V and J calls and clone size are those listed in that table; D and trimming were worked out from the DNA. Among a few hundred thousand clones listed, more than 70% were seen once. This receptor was identified in a young woman with acute or convalescent COVID-19. Specimen: peripheral blood. This chain connects TRBV5-1 to TRBJ1-2, with 7 positions matching TRBD1. CDR3 in DNA: TGCGCCAGCAGCGGGGACAGTTGGGATAGTAGGGGCTACACCTTC. Its protein is CASSGDSWDSRGYTF. The full variable domain, completed using reference TRBV5-1 and TRBJ1-2, is KAGVTQTPRYLIKTRGQQVTLSCSPISGHRSVSWYQQTPGQGLQFLFEYFSETQRNKGNFPGRFSGRQFSNSRSEMNVSTLELGDSALYLCASSGDSWDSRGYTFGSGTRLTVV.